Below, 28 T cell receptor beta chains from the same sample are listed, as sequenced in a study of technical replicates of blood from a handful of donors. Sequencing was performed with immunoSEQ multiplex PCR; in TCRdb, only in-frame clones are kept and a portion is missing. The sample has more than 90,000 clones, 95% to 96% seen once; the top ten hold roughly 0.21%. The sample comprised T cells isolated from PBMCs. The receptor set was obtained from a human donor in good health.

This CDR3 is CASSPGTAYEQYF. CDR3 nucleotides: TGCGCCAGCAGCCCTGGGACAGCCTACGAGCAGTACTTC. The chain couples TRBV5-1 to TRBJ2-7; 7 bases agree with TRBD1. The CDR3 consists of 13 residues. Trimming took 4 bases from V and 2 from J; bases not matched to a gene: 3. Per germline, CDR1 SGHRS and CDR2 YFSETQ.

The gene calls are TRBV19 and TRBJ1-5; 7 bases are a match to TRBD1. The V gene end was trimmed by 4 bases and the J gene end by 3 bases; junction bases not matched to a gene: 9. This CDR3 comprises 16 residues. Germline CDR1 is LNHDA and CDR2 is SQIVND (reference sequence). CDR3 sequence reads: CASSKPGQLFNQPQHF. Here the CDR3 DNA reads TGTGCCAGTAGTAAACCGGGACAGCTATTCAATCAGCCCCAGCATTTT.

The genes are TRBV19 and TRBJ1-1; 7 bases fit TRBD1. Unmatched junction bases numbered 6, after V lost 7 bases and J lost 1 base. Germline assignment: CDR1 LNHDA and CDR2 SQIVND (reference sequence). This CDR3 comprises 14 residues. The DNA of the CDR3 is TGTGCCAGTAACCGTGGACAGGCGAACACTGAAGCTTTCTTT. Amino acid sequence: CASNRGQANTEAFF.

The chain has TRBV25-1 and TRBJ2-2; TRBD2 matches at 7 bases. Trimming at V came to 4 bases and at J to 3 bases, leaving 11 bases not matched to a gene. The germline gives CDR1 MGHDK, CDR2 SYGVNS. The CDR3 totals 17 residues. Written as DNA, the CDR3 is TGTGCCAGCAGTGCTGGGACTATAATCCAATACACCGGGGAGCTGTTTTTT. It codes for CASSAGTIIQYTGELFF.

The V and J genes are TRBV7-9 and TRBJ2-3, with D perhaps TRBD2 (6 bases). Trimming left V 7 bases short and J 5 bases short, with 10 bases between. CDR3 length equals 12 residues. Per germline, CDR1 SEHNR and CDR2 FQNEAQ (reference sequence). For the CDR3, the DNA is TGTGCCAGCACGGGAGCCCAAGATACGCAGTATTTT. Translating it yields CASTGAQDTQYF.

V is TRBV28 and J is TRBJ2-2; TRBD1 might be the D (5 bases). Germline lookup yields CDR1 MDHEN and CDR2 SYDVKM. The CDR3 is 15 residues long. The V end lost 2 bases, the J end lost 2 bases, and 9 bases lay between the germline ends. The CDR3 is CASSLIDRNTGELFF. The CDR3 region has the DNA TGTGCCAGCAGTTTAATTGACAGAAACACCGGGGAGCTGTTTTTT.

The chain uses TRBV18 and TRBJ2-7; 15 positions match TRBD2. There are 14 residues in the CDR3. The germline V gene encodes CDR1 KGHSH and CDR2 LQKENI. Trimming cost V 3 bases and J 7 bases; bases outside gene matches: 1. In DNA, the CDR3 is TGTGCCAGCTCACCCGGGACTAGCGGGAGGGAGCAGTACTTC. Its translation: CASSPGTSGREQYF.

CDR3 coding DNA: TGCGCCAGCAGCCAGGGGACAACTGAAGCTTTCTTT. Its translation: CASSQGTTEAFF. The chain employs TRBV5-1 and TRBJ1-1, with D tentatively TRBD1 (6 bases). Trimming removed 4 bases at V and 5 bases at J, with 9 bases between. The CDR3 has 12 amino acids. The germline V gene has CDR1 SGHRS and CDR2 YFSETQ.

This chain joins TRBV11-3 and TRBJ2-1; TRBD1 aligns across 9 bases. Losses at the gene ends were 0 bases for V and 7 bases for J; bases not matched to a gene: 4. The CDR3 length is 15 residues. Germline CDR1 is SGHNT and CDR2 is YENEEA. Here the CDR3 DNA reads TGTGCCAGCAGCTTAGAGACAGGGGGATGGAATGAGCAGTTCTTC. Protein sequence: CASSLETGGWNEQFF.

CDR3 sequence: CASSLIQAITF. Written as DNA, the CDR3 is TGTGCCAGCAGCTTGATACAGGCCATCACCTTC. The gene calls are TRBV5-6 and TRBJ1-2; a possible D gene is TRBD1 (5 bases). CDR3 length equals 11 residues. The V gene lost 1 base and the J gene lost 13 bases, with 11 bases spanning the gap. Germline-derived CDR1 and CDR2 are SGHDT and YYEEEE.

This chain joins TRBV29-1 and TRBJ2-5; 8 nucleotides agree with TRBD2. The DNA end lines up better with TRBJ2-7; the J call may be wrong. The CDR3 has 16 amino acids. CDR1 SQVTM and CDR2 ANQGSEA come from the germline V gene. The CDR3 DNA reads as TGCAGCGTAGGAAACTTTATCCGGGAGGGCCTAGACGAGCAGTACTTC. Its translation: CSVGNFIREGLDEQYF.

Here the CDR3 DNA reads TGCGCCAGCAGCCAAGGGCCCGGGACTGGTGACTACGAGCAGTACTTC. As protein: CASSQGPGTGDYEQYF. The chain joins TRBV4-1 to TRBJ2-5, with TRBD2 as a possible D gene (6 bases). The end of the DNA is better explained by TRBJ2-7, so the J call may be wrong. Germline V gene sequence: CDR1 MGHRA, CDR2 YSYEKL. The CDR3 runs 16 residues.

The chain recombines TRBV12-5 with TRBJ2-7, with D maybe TRBD2 (7 bases). Germline V gene lookup returns CDR1 LGHNT and CDR2 FRNRAP. This CDR3 is built from 14 residues. The V gene lost 3 bases and the J gene lost 4 bases, with 13 bases spanning the gap. CDR3 residues: CASGLGGGWYEQYF. CDR3 in DNA: TGTGCTAGTGGTTTAGGGGGGGGATGGTACGAGCAGTACTTC. The full variable domain, rest sourced from reference TRBV12-5 and TRBJ2-7, is DARVTQTPRHKVTEMGQEVTMRCQPILGHNTVFWYRQTMMQGLELLAYFRNRAPLDDSGMPKDRFSAEMPDATLATLKIQPSEPRDSAVYFCASGLGGGWYEQYFGPGTRLTVT.

The rearrangement joins TRBV13 to TRBJ2-2, with 10 positions matching TRBD1. The V gene's germline CDR1 is PRHDT and CDR2 FYEKMQ (reference sequence). The CDR3 covers 14 residues. With V trimmed by 5 bases and J by 3 bases, 0 bases remained unmatched. The chain's CDR3 is CASSGTGDTGELFF. DNA of the CDR3: TGTGCCAGCAGCGGGACAGGGGACACCGGGGAGCTGTTTTTT.

The chain couples TRBV5-1 to TRBJ1-4, with 9 bases lining up with TRBD1. The CDR3 loop spans 17 amino acids. Germline CDR1 SGHRS, CDR2 YFSETQ. V dropped 0 bases and J dropped 0; count of bases not matched to a gene: 3. CDR3 sequence reads: CASSLDRGPATNEKLFF. CDR3 nucleotide sequence: TGCGCCAGCAGCTTGGACAGGGGGCCTGCAACTAATGAAAAACTGTTTTTT.

This clone appeared a single time. The genes are TRBV19 and TRBJ2-7, with TRBD1 matching 7 bases. V gave up 5 bases and J gave up 2 bases; unmatched junction bases: 15. This CDR3 contains 17 residues. Germline CDR1 reads LNHDA; CDR2 reads SQIVND (reference sequence). The DNA of the CDR3 is TGTGCCAGTAGTCCGCGACAGGGTGGATTCTTAGCCTACGAGCAGTACTTC. This encodes CASSPRQGGFLAYEQYF.

The chain combines TRBV5-1 with TRBJ1-1; perhaps TRBD1 as D (6 bases). CDR1 and CDR2 (germline): SGHRS, YFSETQ. The CDR3 has 14 amino acids. V lost 0 bases to trimming and J lost 4 bases, with 10 bases between them. CDR3 coding DNA: TGCGCCAGCAGCTTGGACAGGGAGGGCACTGAAGCTTTCTTT. This gives the protein CASSLDREGTEAFF.

The rearrangement joins TRBV23-1 to TRBJ1-4; 8 nucleotides match TRBD1. TRBV23-1 is labeled an ORF, and its function is uncertain. This CDR3 has 14 amino acids. V shed 1 base, J shed 8 bases, and the junction held 3 bases outside the gene matches. The CDR3 loop is CASSQWTGPEKLFF. The CDR3 region has the DNA TGCGCCAGCAGTCAATGGACAGGGCCCGAAAAACTGTTTTTT.

This sequence joins TRBV5-6 and TRBJ2-3, with TRBD2 matching 13 bases. The J segment lost 6 bases and the V segment lost 4 bases, leaving 2 bases of the junction unmatched. The CDR3 is made up of 14 amino acids. CDR1 and CDR2 (germline): SGHDT, YYEEEE. The CDR3 spells CASSPTSGGDTQYF. CDR3 bases: TGTGCCAGCAGCCCGACTAGCGGGGGGGATACGCAGTATTTT.

The rearrangement uses TRBV27 and TRBJ2-1; 11 bases match TRBD2. The CDR3 runs to 15 residues. In germline, CDR1 is MNHEY, CDR2 SMNVEV (reference sequence). Germline trimming cut 5 bases from V and 5 bases from J; bases unmatched to any gene: 5. CDR3 loop: CASSLAGGNNNEQFF. CDR3 coding DNA: TGTGCCAGCAGTCTAGCGGGGGGAAATAACAATGAGCAGTTCTTC.

The chain recombines TRBV4-1 with TRBJ1-4, with 9 bases fitting TRBD1. Looked up from germline, CDR1 is MGHRA and CDR2 is YSYEKL. The CDR3 is made up of 19 amino acids. V lost 3 bases to trimming and J lost 0 bases; unmatched junction nucleotides: 11. This CDR3 reads CASSQYIQGAMATNEKLFF. CDR3 nucleotide sequence: TGCGCCAGCAGCCAGTATATACAGGGGGCGATGGCAACTAATGAAAAACTGTTTTTT.

This clone was found once. V is TRBV7-9 and J is TRBJ1-4; 8 positions match TRBD1. Looked up from germline, CDR1 is SEHNR and CDR2 is FQNEAQ (reference sequence). J gave up 5 bases and V 4 bases, and 3 bases lay outside the gene matches. This CDR3 has 14 amino acids. CDR3 nucleotide sequence: TGTGCCAGCAGCTCTGGACAGGGCAATGAAAAACTGTTTTTT. This translates into CASSSGQGNEKLFF.

The rearrangement uses TRBV14 and TRBJ2-3; weak D call: TRBD2 (6 bases). Trimming took 1 base from V and 5 from J, leaving 13 bases between them. Germline CDR1 is SGHDN and CDR2 is FVKESK. This CDR3 has 15 amino acids. CDR3 protein: CASSQVWGVGDTQYF. In DNA form, the CDR3 reads TGTGCCAGCAGCCAAGTATGGGGGGTTGGAGATACGCAGTATTTT.

In its sample, this clone ranks as medium-sized. The genes are TRBV5-5 and TRBJ1-3; 9 nucleotides line up with TRBD1. The CDR3 is 17 amino acids. Losses at the gene ends were 5 bases for V and 0 bases for J; bases not matched to a gene: 9. Per the germline V gene, CDR1 is SGHKS and CDR2 is YYEKEE (reference sequence). Here the CDR3 reads CASRRSPGQGSGNTIYF. For the CDR3, the DNA is TGTGCCAGCAGACGATCCCCGGGACAGGGCTCTGGAAACACCATATATTTT.

The chain joins TRBV27 to TRBJ2-1; 11 positions match TRBD2. The V gene end was trimmed by 4 bases and the J gene end by 2 bases; junction bases not matched to a gene: 7. This CDR3 region has 17 residues. Looked up from germline, CDR1 is MNHEY and CDR2 is SMNVEV (reference sequence). The CDR3 sequence: CASSSLVAGGPYNEQFF. CDR3 bases: TGTGCCAGCAGTTCCTTAGTAGCGGGAGGGCCCTACAATGAGCAGTTCTTC.

The chain employs TRBV6-5 and TRBJ2-1; D is unresolved. Germline assignment: CDR1 MNHEY and CDR2 SVGAGI. The ends were cut back, 5 bases at V and 7 bases at J, with 9 bases in the middle. The CDR3 spans 12 residues. CDR3 protein: CASSEVANEQFF. The CDR3 DNA reads as TGTGCCAGCAGTGAGGTTGCAAATGAGCAGTTCTTC.

The chain combines TRBV7-2 with TRBJ2-5; D ambiguous. The CDR3 extends over 13 amino acids. V lost 3 bases to trimming and J lost 5 bases, with 10 bases between them. The germline CDR1 and CDR2 sequences are SGHTA and FQGNSA. CDR3 amino acids: CASSFFQRETQYF. The CDR3, as DNA: TGTGCCAGCAGCTTTTTTCAACGGGAGACCCAGTACTTC.

The chain uses TRBV6-5 and TRBJ2-1, with 8 bases that match TRBD1. The CDR3 totals 15 residues. V trimming: 0 bases; J trimming: 11 bases; junction bases outside the gene matches: 9. Looked up from germline, CDR1 is MNHEY and CDR2 is SVGAGI. Here the CDR3 reads CASSYSGQGIDKQFF. CDR3 nucleotide sequence: TGTGCCAGCAGTTACTCCGGACAGGGTATTGACAAGCAGTTCTTC.